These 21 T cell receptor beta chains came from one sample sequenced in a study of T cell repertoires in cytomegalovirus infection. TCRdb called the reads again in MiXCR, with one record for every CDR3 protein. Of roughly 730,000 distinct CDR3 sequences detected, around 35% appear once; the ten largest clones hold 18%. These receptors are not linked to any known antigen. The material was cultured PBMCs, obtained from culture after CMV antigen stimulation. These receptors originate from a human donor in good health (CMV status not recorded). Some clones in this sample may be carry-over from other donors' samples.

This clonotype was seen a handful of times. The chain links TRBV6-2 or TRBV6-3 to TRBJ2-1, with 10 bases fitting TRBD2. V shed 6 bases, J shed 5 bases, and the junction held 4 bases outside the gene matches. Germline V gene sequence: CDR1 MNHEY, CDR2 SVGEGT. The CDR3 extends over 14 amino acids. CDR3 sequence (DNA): TGTGCCAGCAGCCAGCGGGAGGGACACAATGAGCAGTTCTTC. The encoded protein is CASSQREGHNEQFF.

CDR3 DNA: TGTGCCAGCAGCCAACATTCCCTAGCGGGGGGGCTCGATGAGCAGTTCTTC. Protein product: CASSQHSLAGGLDEQFF. The rearrangement uses TRBV12-3 or TRBV12-4 and TRBJ2-1, with 12 positions matching TRBD2. Trimming removed 6 bases from V and 8 bases from J; junction bases left unmatched: 14. The CDR3 totals 17 residues.

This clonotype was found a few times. The CDR3: CASSPSPSGASPLHF. CDR3 bases: TGTGCCAGCAGCCCGTCACCTTCTGGTGCTTCACCCCTCCACTTT. The rearrangement joins TRBV27 to TRBJ1-6; D remains ambiguous. This CDR3 is 15 amino acids long. Germline values: CDR1 MNHEY, CDR2 SMNVEV (reference sequence). Trimming shortened V by 6 bases and J by 9 bases, and 18 bases separated the two germline ends.

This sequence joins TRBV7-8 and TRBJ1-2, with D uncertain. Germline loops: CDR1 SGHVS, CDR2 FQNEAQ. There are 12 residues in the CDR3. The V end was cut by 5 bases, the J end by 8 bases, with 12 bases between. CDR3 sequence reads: CASSPDLLGYTF. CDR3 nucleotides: TGTGCCAGCAGCCCGGACCTTTTGGGCTACACCTTC. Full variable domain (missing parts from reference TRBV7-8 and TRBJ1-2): GAGVSQSPRYKVAKRGQDVALRCDPISGHVSLFWYQQALGQGPEFLTYFQNEAQLDKSGLPSDRFFAERPEGSVSTLKIQRTQQEDSAVYLCASSPDLLGYTFGSGTRLTVV.

CDR3 protein: CAISDALGTSGTGELFF. The CDR3 nucleotides are TGTGCCATCAGTGACGCCCTGGGGACTAGCGGCACCGGGGAGCTGTTTTTT. The rearrangement uses TRBV10-3 and TRBJ2-2; 11 bases map to TRBD2. V lost 3 bases and J lost 4; bases outside the gene matches: 7. This CDR3 is 17 amino acids long. The V gene's germline CDR1 is ENHRY and CDR2 SYGVKD.

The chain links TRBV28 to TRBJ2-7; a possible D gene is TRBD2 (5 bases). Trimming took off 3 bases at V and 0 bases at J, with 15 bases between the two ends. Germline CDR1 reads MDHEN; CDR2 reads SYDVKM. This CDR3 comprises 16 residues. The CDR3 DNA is TGTGCCAGCAGTTTGGCGCCTAGCCGAAGCTCCTACGAGCAGTACTTC. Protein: CASSLAPSRSSYEQYF.

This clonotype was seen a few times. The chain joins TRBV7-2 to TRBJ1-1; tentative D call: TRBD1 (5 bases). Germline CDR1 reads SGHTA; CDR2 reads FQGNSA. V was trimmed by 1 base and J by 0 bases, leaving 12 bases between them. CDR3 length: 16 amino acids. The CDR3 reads CASSLDRQRMNTEAFF. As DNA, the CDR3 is TGTGCCAGCAGCTTAGACAGACAGAGGATGAACACTGAAGCTTTCTTT.

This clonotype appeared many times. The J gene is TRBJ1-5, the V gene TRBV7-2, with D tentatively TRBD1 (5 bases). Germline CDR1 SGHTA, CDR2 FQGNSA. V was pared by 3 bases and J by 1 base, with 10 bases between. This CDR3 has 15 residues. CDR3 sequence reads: CASSFQGWSNQPQHF. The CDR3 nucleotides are TGTGCCAGCAGCTTTCAGGGTTGGAGCAATCAGCCCCAGCATTTT.

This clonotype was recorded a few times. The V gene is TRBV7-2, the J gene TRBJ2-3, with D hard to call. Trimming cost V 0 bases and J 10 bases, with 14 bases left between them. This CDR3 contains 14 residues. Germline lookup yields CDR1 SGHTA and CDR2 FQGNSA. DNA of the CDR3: TGTGCCAGCAGCTTAGCTTCTGGGTATCTTCCGCAGTATTTT. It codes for CASSLASGYLPQYF. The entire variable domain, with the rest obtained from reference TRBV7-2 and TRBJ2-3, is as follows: GAGVSQSPSNKVTEKGKDVELRCDPISGHTALYWYRQSLGQGLEFLIYFQGNSAPDKSGLPSDRFSAERTGGSVSTLTIQRTQQEDSAVYLCASSLASGYLPQYFGPGTRLTVL.

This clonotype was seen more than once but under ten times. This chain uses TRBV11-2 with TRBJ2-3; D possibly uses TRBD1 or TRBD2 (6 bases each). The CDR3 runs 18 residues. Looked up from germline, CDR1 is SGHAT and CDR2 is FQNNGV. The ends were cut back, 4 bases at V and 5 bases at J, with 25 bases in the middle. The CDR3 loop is CASSSNWGAGMIEDTQYF. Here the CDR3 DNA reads TGTGCCAGCAGCTCCAACTGGGGGGCGGGAATGATCGAAGATACGCAGTATTTT.

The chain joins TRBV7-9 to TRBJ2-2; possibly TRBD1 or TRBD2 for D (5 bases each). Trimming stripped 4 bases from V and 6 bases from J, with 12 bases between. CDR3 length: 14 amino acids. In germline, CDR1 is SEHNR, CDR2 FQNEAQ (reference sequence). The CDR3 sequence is CASSSREPPGELFF. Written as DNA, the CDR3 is TGTGCCAGCAGCTCCAGGGAGCCCCCCGGGGAGCTGTTTTTT. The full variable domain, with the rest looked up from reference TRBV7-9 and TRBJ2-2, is DTGVSQNPRHKITKRGQNVTFRCDPISEHNRLYWYRQTLGQGPEFLTYFQNEAQLEKSRLLSDRFSAERPKGSFSTLEIQRTEQGDSAMYLCASSSREPPGELFFGEGSRLTVL.

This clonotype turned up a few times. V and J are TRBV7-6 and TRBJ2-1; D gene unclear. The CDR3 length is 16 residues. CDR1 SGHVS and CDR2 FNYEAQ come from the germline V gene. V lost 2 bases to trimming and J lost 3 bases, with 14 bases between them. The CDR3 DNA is TGTGCCAGCAGCTTACGGGCACAAGATCGCTACAATGAGCAGTTCTTC. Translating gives CASSLRAQDRYNEQFF.

CDR3 protein: CASSWQGNTIYF. DNA for the CDR3: TGTGCCAGCTCATGGCAGGGAAACACCATATATTTT. This chain joins TRBV18 and TRBJ1-3, with D hard to call. CDR1 is KGHSH, CDR2 LQKENI, per germline. Trimming removed 5 bases from V and 4 bases from J, with 6 bases in between. The CDR3 contains 12 residues.

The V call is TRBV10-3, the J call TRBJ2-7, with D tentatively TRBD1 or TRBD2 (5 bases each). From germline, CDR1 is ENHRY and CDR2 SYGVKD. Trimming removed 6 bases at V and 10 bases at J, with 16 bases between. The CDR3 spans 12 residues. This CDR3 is CAISPGQSHQYF. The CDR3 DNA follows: TGTGCCATCAGCCCGGGGCAGTCACATCAGTACTTC.

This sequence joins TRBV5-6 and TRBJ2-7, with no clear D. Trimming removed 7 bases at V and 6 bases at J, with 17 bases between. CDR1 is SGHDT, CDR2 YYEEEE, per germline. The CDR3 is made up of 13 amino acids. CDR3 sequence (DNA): TGTGCCAGCTCCGTTTTTCCGTCTTTCGAGCAGTACTTC. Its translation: CASSVFPSFEQYF.

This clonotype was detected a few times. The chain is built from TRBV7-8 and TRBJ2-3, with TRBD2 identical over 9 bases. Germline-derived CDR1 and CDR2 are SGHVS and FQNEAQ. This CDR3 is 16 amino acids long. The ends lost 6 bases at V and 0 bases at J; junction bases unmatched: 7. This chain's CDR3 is CASSSLGLASTDTQYF. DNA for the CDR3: TGTGCCAGCAGTTCACTGGGACTAGCCAGCACAGATACGCAGTATTTT.

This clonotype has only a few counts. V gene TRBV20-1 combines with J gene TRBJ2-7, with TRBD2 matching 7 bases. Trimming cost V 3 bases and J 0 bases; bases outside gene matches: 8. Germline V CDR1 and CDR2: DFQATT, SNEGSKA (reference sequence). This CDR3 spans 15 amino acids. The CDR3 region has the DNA TGCAGTGCTAGCCTTTGGAGGGAGGGCTCCTACGAGCAGTACTTC. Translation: CSASLWREGSYEQYF.

CDR3 nucleotides: TGTGCCAGCAGTTTAGTACAGAACAATCAGCCCCAGCATTTT. Translated: CASSLVQNNQPQHF. This chain joins TRBV27 and TRBJ1-5; D not certain. V was shortened by 2 bases and J by 3 bases, with 8 bases between the two germline ends. CDR3 length equals 14 residues. CDR1 and CDR2 from the germline V gene are MNHEY and SMNVEV (reference sequence).

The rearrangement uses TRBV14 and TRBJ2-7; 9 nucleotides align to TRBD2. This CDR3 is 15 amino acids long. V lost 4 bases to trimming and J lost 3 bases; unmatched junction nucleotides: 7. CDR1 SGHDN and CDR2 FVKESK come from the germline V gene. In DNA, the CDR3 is TGTGCCAGCAGCCCGTTCGGACTAGCGAACTACGAGCAGTACTTC. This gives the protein CASSPFGLANYEQYF.

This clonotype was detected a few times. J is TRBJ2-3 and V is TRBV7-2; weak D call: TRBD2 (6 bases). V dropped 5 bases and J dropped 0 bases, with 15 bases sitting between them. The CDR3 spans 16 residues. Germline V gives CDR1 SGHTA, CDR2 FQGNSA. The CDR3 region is CASSGFGGTSTDTQYF. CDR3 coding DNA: TGTGCCAGCAGCGGCTTTGGGGGGACGAGCACAGATACGCAGTATTTT.

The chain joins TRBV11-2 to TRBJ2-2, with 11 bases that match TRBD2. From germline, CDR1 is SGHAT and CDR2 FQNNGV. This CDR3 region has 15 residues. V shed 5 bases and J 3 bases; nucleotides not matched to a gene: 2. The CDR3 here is CASSHSGRDTGELFF. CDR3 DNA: TGTGCCAGCAGCCATAGCGGGAGGGACACCGGGGAGCTGTTTTTT. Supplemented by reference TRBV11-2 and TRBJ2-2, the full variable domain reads EAGVAQSPRYKIIEKRQSVAFWCNPISGHATLYWYQQILGQGPKLLIQFQNNGVVDDSQLPKDRFSAERLKGVDSTLKIQPAKLEDSAVYLCASSHSGRDTGELFFGEGSRLTVL.